This T cell receptor (beta chain) is from a study of identical twins. Study-wide findings and caveats: Alpha sequences that were out-of-frame and twin-shared showed an excess of low generation probability. Insertion counts were lower in abundant cord blood beta clonotypes, a trend that memory repertoires did not show.

A universal primer site was created by template switching, with the cDNA bearing unique molecular identifiers. TCRdb re-analysed the 5' RACE reads in MiXCR, keeping a single row per CDR3 protein. The sample contains about 550,000 distinct CDR3 sequences, approximately 20% of which appear only once. In regard to this clonotype: Its antigen is unknown.

The V and J ends lost 0 bases and 0 bases respectively, with 14 bases between them. CDR1 is DFQATT, CDR2 SNEGSKA, per germline (reference sequence). There are 16 residues in the CDR3. Healthy Caucasians alone served as donors. These records were also assigned to another study, of yellow fever vaccine responses in identical twins.

This rearrangement joins TRBV20-1 to TRBJ1-1; unclear D gene. The sample comprised CD4+ T cells sorted from blood. This receptor was identified in a woman younger than 30 in good health. The DNA of the CDR3 is TGCAGTGCTAGAGATGGGAGGGTTCCTATGAACACTGAAGCTTTCTTT. It encodes CSARDGRVPMNTEAFF.